Listed below are T cell receptor beta chains from one sample, sequenced in a study of identifying expanded T cells in peripheral blood. Profiled with immunoSEQ multiplex PCR; TCRdb holds only in-frame clones, not every one. The sample records more than 80,000 clones, 70% to 90% being singletons. Material: blood. The source of these receptors is a person aged 18 to 75 in good health. Both conserved end residues are part of each CDR3. D genes are given only for firm matches. Clone size is given for some rows only: seen once, a few or many times, or a class if the clone is expanded.

>TRBV6-4|TRBJ2-1|TRBD2|once
TGTGCCAGCAGTCCGGGGGAGGGATCCTACAATGAGCAGTTCTTC
CASSPGEGSYNEQFF
>TRBV19|TRBJ1-1|-|-
TGTGCCAGTAGTATGAGGAACAGGGTAGTCGATGAAGCTTTCTTT
CASSMRNRVVDEAFF
>TRBV11-3|TRBJ2-2|-|-
TGTGCCAGCAGCTTAGATCGGGGTACCGGGGAGCTGTTTTTT
CASSLDRGTGELFF
>TRBV30|TRBJ2-3|TRBD2|-
TGTGCCTGGAGTGGAACTAGCGGTCGCACAGATACGCAGTATTTT
CAWSGTSGRTDTQYF
>TRBV11-3|TRBJ2-1|-|once
TGTGCCAGCAGCTTAGATAGCAACGGGGCTAATGAGCAGTTCTTC
CASSLDSNGANEQFF
>TRBV28|TRBJ1-2|-|-
TGTGCCAGCAGTTTATCCCTCCGGGGGGCCGGCTACACCTTC
CASSLSLRGAGYTF
>TRBV4-1|TRBJ2-3|TRBD2|-
TGCGCCAGCAGCCAAGCGGGAGGGCCAGATACGCAGTATTTT
CASSQAGGPDTQYF
>TRBV5-1|TRBJ2-3|TRBD2|-
TGCGCCAGCAGCTCAATACCGGGACTAACGGGCGATACGCAGTATTTT
CASSSIPGLTGDTQYF
>TRBV5-1|TRBJ2-1|TRBD2|few
TGCGCCAGCAGCTCATTTAGCGGGAGGGCCTACAATGAGCAGTTCTTC
CASSSFSGRAYNEQFF
>TRBV4-1|TRBJ2-1|-|-
TGCGCCAGCGGCCCAGGGCGGGACCAGTCCTACAATGAGCAGTTCTTC
CASGPGRDQSYNEQFF
>TRBV27|TRBJ2-2|TRBD2|-
TGTGCCAGCAGTTGGACTAGCGTAAACACCGGGGAGCTGTTTTTT
CASSWTSVNTGELFF
>TRBV6-5|TRBJ1-2|-|once
TGTGCCAGCAGACCGGACCCATCGGGTGGCTACACCTTC
CASRPDPSGGYTF
>TRBV5-1|TRBJ1-2|TRBD1|-
TGCGCCAGCAGCCCCTACAGGGGGGGCTATGGCTACACCTTC
CASSPYRGGYGYTF